This TCR beta chain was recovered during a study of T cell repertoires in ileal Crohn's disease. Study-wide background: M6 samples are neoterminal ileum biopsies from postoperative colonoscopy. The study's findings and limits: Compared with non-smokers, active smokers at surgery showed more clonal expansions. Sorted CD8 T cells held more high-frequency clones than CD4.

Germline V gene lookup returns CDR1 MGHRA and CDR2 YSYEKL. This CDR3 comprises 15 residues. The V gene lost 1 base and the J gene lost 5 bases, with 9 bases spanning the gap. Time point noted: neoterminal ileum biopsy at postoperative endoscopy, about 6 months after surgery. The method was immunoSEQ multiplex PCR; TCRdb's version includes in-frame clones alone and lacks a portion of them. In the table there are about 5,400 clones, about 69% of which are singletons. Turning to this clone: The antigen remains unidentified.

The specimen sequenced was ileal tissue. The V call is TRBV4-1, the J call TRBJ1-6; no clear D. This TCR was sampled from an adult with Crohn's disease. CDR3 sequence reads: CASSQVTVNNSPLHF. The CDR3 DNA reads as TGCGCCAGCAGCCAAGTTACAGTCAATAATTCACCCCTCCACTTT.